This entry lists 30 T cell receptor beta chains sequenced from one sample in a study of vaccination and CD4 T cells after COVID-19. The Oncomine TCR Beta short-read assay sequenced DNA from cultured CD4+ T cells. TCRdb independently ran MiXCR on the PCR reads; one entry per CDR3 protein. Of some 20,000 distinct CDR3 sequences in the sample, about 43% are singletons; the top ten hold just under 3%. Treatment given: roughly 10-day PBMC culture with coronavirus spike peptide pools or control peptides (ViraFEST assay). Their antigens remain unidentified. The sample here was CD4+ T cells from blood, cultured in vitro, taken after SARS-CoV-2 vaccination. These receptors were collected from a human donor who had recovered from COVID-19.

CDR3 amino acids: CASSSLIRGGQGTDTQYF. CDR3 nucleotide sequence: TGTGCCAGCAGCTCCCTAATACGAGGGGGACAGGGCACAGATACGCAGTATTTT. The rearrangement links TRBV7-6 to TRBJ2-3; TRBD1 matches at 8 bases. V lost 4 bases, J lost 1 base, and 13 bases stayed unmatched. In germline, CDR1 is SGHVS, CDR2 FNYEAQ. The CDR3 contains 18 residues.

The V gene is TRBV10-3, the J gene TRBJ1-1; 7 bases fit TRBD1. Per the germline V gene, CDR1 is ENHRY and CDR2 is SYGVKD. The CDR3 has 15 amino acids. V lost 1 base, J lost 4 bases, and 6 bases stayed unmatched. In DNA form, the CDR3 reads TGTGCCATCAGTGAGTTAGGGGGCGGAAGCACTGAAGCTTTCTTT. Residues: CAISELGGGSTEAFF.

This clonotype was counted a few times. The chain couples TRBV11-3 to TRBJ1-2; D not resolved. Deletions cut 6 bases from V and 1 base from J, with 3 bases between. CDR3 length: 11 residues. CDR1 and CDR2 from the germline V gene are SGHNT and YENEEA. The CDR3 DNA reads as TGTGCCAGCAGGGGTAACTATGGCTACACCTTC. This sequence encodes CASRGNYGYTF.

V usage is TRBV20-1 and J usage is TRBJ1-5; the D gene is possibly TRBD1 (5 bases). V shed 0 bases and J shed 3 bases, with 15 bases lying between them. In germline, CDR1 is DFQATT, CDR2 SNEGSKA (reference sequence). This CDR3 is 16 amino acids long. CDR3 DNA: TGCAGTGCTAGAGACTTGAGAGGGGTTAACAATCAGCCCCAGCATTTT. Translating gives CSARDLRGVNNQPQHF.

V usage is TRBV5-4 and J usage is TRBJ2-7, with 8 bases that match TRBD2. V trimming: 4 bases; J trimming: 4 bases; junction bases outside the gene matches: 13. Looked up from germline, CDR1 is SGHNT and CDR2 is YYREEE (reference sequence). The CDR3 sequence is 16 residues long. The chain's CDR3 is CASSQSSGRGRYEQYF. Here the CDR3 DNA reads TGTGCCAGCAGCCAATCCTCCGGGAGGGGTAGATACGAGCAGTACTTC.

The J gene is TRBJ1-1, the V gene TRBV11-2; weak D call: TRBD1 (5 bases). The CDR3 runs to 15 residues. V lost 0 bases, J lost 6 bases, and 14 bases lay in between. Germline V gene lookup returns CDR1 SGHAT and CDR2 FQNNGV. The CDR3 spells CASSLDTTGQPEAFF. The CDR3 nucleotides read TGTGCCAGCAGCTTAGATACCACAGGCCAACCTGAAGCTTTCTTT.

A few counts support this clonotype. The genes are TRBV20-1 and TRBJ2-2; 8 nucleotides match TRBD1. This CDR3 contains 16 residues. Germline V CDR1 and CDR2: DFQATT, SNEGSKA (reference sequence). Trimming cost V 0 bases and J 1 base; bases outside gene matches: 4. CDR3 nucleotide sequence: TGCAGTGCTAGAGATCATGGACAGGGGAACACCGGGGAGCTGTTTTTT. Protein sequence: CSARDHGQGNTGELFF.

This clonotype was recorded a few times. The V gene is TRBV10-3, the J gene TRBJ2-3; D unclear. With 10 bases removed from V and 2 bases from J, the gap between germline ends came to 22 bases. Germline V CDR1 and CDR2: ENHRY, SYGVKD. This CDR3 has 16 residues. In DNA, the CDR3 is TGTGCCAGCGTGGACCGACCCGATGTTAACACAGATACGCAGTATTTT. It encodes CASVDRPDVNTDTQYF.

A note on this clonotype: The junction shows a germline mismatch at one end, possibly a read error. The chain uses TRBV6-5 and TRBJ1-5; D not certain. CDR1 MNHEY and CDR2 SVGAGI come from the germline V gene. This CDR3 spans 17 amino acids. CDR3 amino acids: CSSSYSSYRFPNQPQHF. The CDR3 region has the DNA TGTTCCAGCAGTTATTCTTCATATCGGTTCCCTAATCAGCCCCAGCATTTT.

The chain has TRBV12-3 or TRBV12-4 and TRBJ2-7, with 7 nucleotides matching TRBD2. V lost 3 bases to trimming and J lost 2 bases; unmatched junction nucleotides: 4. The CDR3 length is 14 residues. The CDR3 DNA follows: TGTGCCAGCAGTTTGGGACTACAGGCCTACGAGCAGTACTTC. It yields the protein CASSLGLQAYEQYF.

This chain joins TRBV6-1 and TRBJ1-5, with TRBD1 identical over 10 bases. Trimming at V came to 6 bases and at J to 7 bases, leaving 12 bases not matched to a gene. Germline V gene data show CDR1 as MNHNS and CDR2 as SASEGT. The CDR3 loop spans 16 amino acids. The CDR3 loop reads CASRPRQGATLQPQHF. CDR3 nucleotide sequence: TGTGCCAGCAGGCCCAGACAGGGGGCTACCCTACAGCCCCAGCATTTT.

This chain links TRBV20-1 with TRBJ2-3; D may be TRBD2 (5 bases). V was pared by 0 bases and J by 0 bases, with 13 bases between. The length of the CDR3 is 16 residues. CDR1 DFQATT and CDR2 SNEGSKA come from the germline V gene (reference sequence). The CDR3 reads CSARDDGGLSTDTQYF. The CDR3 bases are TGCAGTGCTAGAGATGACGGCGGGCTGAGCACAGATACGCAGTATTTT.

The CDR3 spells CASSLQVVSLKLFF. The DNA of the CDR3 is TGTGCCAGCAGTTTACAGGTCGTGTCACTGAAGCTTTTCTTT. This sequence joins TRBV27 and TRBJ1-1; D unresolved. The CDR3 covers 14 residues. Germline V lookup: CDR1 MNHEY, CDR2 SMNVEV (reference sequence). Trimming pared 2 bases from V and 13 bases from J, leaving 20 bases between.

This clonotype was detected only a few times. The V gene is TRBV20-1, the J gene TRBJ1-1, with D unresolved. Germline values: CDR1 DFQATT, CDR2 SNEGSKA (reference sequence). The CDR3 is made up of 13 amino acids. V gave up 5 bases and J gave up 1 base, with 11 bases separating them. The DNA for the CDR3 is TGCAGTGCTCTCATCCGGGGGAACACTGAAGCTTTCTTT. It is translated as CSALIRGNTEAFF.

The chain uses TRBV24-1 and TRBJ2-1; 7 bases fit TRBD2. Germline-derived CDR1 and CDR2 are KGHDR and SFDVKD. The CDR3 runs 17 residues. V was pared by 5 bases and J by 0 bases, with 9 bases of the junction left unmatched. In DNA form, the CDR3 reads TGTGCCACCAGTGGAGTGCGGGGGTCGAGCTCCTACAATGAGCAGTTCTTC. It is translated as CATSGVRGSSSYNEQFF.

This rearrangement joins TRBV15 to TRBJ2-3; D not certain. The CDR3 consists of 15 residues. Trimming pared 5 bases from V and 0 bases from J, leaving 12 bases between. CDR1 and CDR2 from the germline V gene are LNHNV and YYDKDF (reference sequence). CDR3 sequence (DNA): TGTGCCACCAGCTCTAAACAGTGGAGCACAGATACGCAGTATTTT. Translating gives CATSSKQWSTDTQYF.

This chain links TRBV19 with TRBJ2-3; TRBD2 matches at 7 bases. Germline CDR1 reads LNHDA; CDR2 reads SQIVND (reference sequence). The CDR3 is made up of 14 amino acids. Trimming cost V 7 bases and J 6 bases; bases outside gene matches: 10. The CDR3 loop is CASNVAGALDTQYF. The CDR3 DNA is TGTGCCAGTAATGTAGCGGGCGCTCTCGATACGCAGTATTTT. Supplemented by reference TRBV19 and TRBJ2-3, the full variable domain reads DGGITQSPKYLFRKEGQNVTLSCEQNLNHDAMYWYRQDPGQGLRLIYYSQIVNDFQKGDIAEGYSVSREKKESFPLTVTSAQKNPTAFYLCASNVAGALDTQYFGPGTRLTVL.

The chain recombines TRBV7-8 with TRBJ2-1, with D perhaps matching TRBD1 or TRBD2 (6 bases each). Trimming shortened V by 1 base and J by 2 bases, and 9 bases separated the two germline ends. Germline V CDR1 and CDR2: SGHVS, FQNEAQ. The CDR3 runs 15 residues. In nucleotides, the CDR3 is TGTGCCAGCAGCTTAGTCGGGGGCCCCTACAATGAGCAGTTCTTC. The encoded protein is CASSLVGGPYNEQFF.

This clonotype has just a few counts. The chain is built from TRBV27 and TRBJ2-1, with 15 bases fitting TRBD2. The germline V gene has CDR1 MNHEY and CDR2 SMNVEV (reference sequence). The CDR3 is 16 amino acids. With V trimmed by 5 bases and J by 7 bases, 6 bases remained unmatched. In nucleotides, the CDR3 is TGTGCCAGCAGTGTACGGACTAGCGGGGGGGGGAATGAGCAGTTCTTC. Encoded protein: CASSVRTSGGGNEQFF.

The chain joins TRBV6-2 or TRBV6-3 to TRBJ2-7; the match to TRBD1 covers 7 bases. V trimming: 2 bases; J trimming: 4 bases; junction bases outside the gene matches: 2. This CDR3 comprises 13 residues. Per the germline V gene, CDR1 is MNHEY and CDR2 is SVGEGT. As DNA, the CDR3 is TGTGCCAGCAGTTACCCACAGGGGTACGAGCAGTACTTC. Its translation is CASSYPQGYEQYF.

This clonotype was observed a handful of times. This chain connects TRBV6-2 or TRBV6-3 to TRBJ2-7; 8 bases map to TRBD2. The germline V gene encodes CDR1 MNHEY and CDR2 SVGEGT. CDR3 length equals 14 residues. With 0 bases clipped from V and 2 bases from J, the junction kept 0 bases outside the gene matches. DNA for the CDR3: TGTGCCAGCAGTTACTCAGCGGGAGCCTACGAGCAGTACTTC. This translates into CASSYSAGAYEQYF.

V and J are TRBV18 and TRBJ2-1, with D maybe TRBD2 (6 bases). Per germline, CDR1 KGHSH and CDR2 LQKENI. Between the trimmed V and J ends, which lost 8 bases and 10 bases, there was a span of 18 bases. This CDR3 has 13 amino acids. The CDR3 spells CASEGTSHREQFF. The CDR3 DNA follows: TGTGCCAGCGAGGGGACTTCTCACCGCGAGCAGTTCTTC.

Only a few counts were recorded for this clonotype. This chain connects TRBV19 to TRBJ1-2; perhaps TRBD1 as D (5 bases). The germline V and J ends were trimmed by 6 bases and 8 bases, with 16 bases remaining between them. The CDR3 runs 13 residues. CDR1 and CDR2 from the germline V gene are LNHDA and SQIVND (reference sequence). The CDR3 reads CASSMGRDGGYTF. The CDR3 DNA reads TGTGCCAGTAGCATGGGCCGGGACGGAGGCTACACCTTC.

This clonotype was counted a few times. The gene calls are TRBV27 and TRBJ2-1; tentatively, D is TRBD1 (5 bases). The ends were cut back, 6 bases at V and 0 bases at J, with 12 bases in the middle. The CDR3 contains 15 residues. Germline CDR1 reads MNHEY; CDR2 reads SMNVEV (reference sequence). The CDR3 DNA follows: TGTGCCAGCAGGGAACTTGGGGCCTCCTACAATGAGCAGTTCTTC. It specifies CASRELGASYNEQFF.

V is TRBV6-5 and J is TRBJ1-2; D unresolved. CDR1 and CDR2 (germline): MNHEY, SVGAGI. V was cut by 4 bases and J by 7 bases, with 16 bases left in between. The CDR3 is 14 amino acids. The DNA for the CDR3 is TGTGCCAGCAGTTTACTTATGGGTAGGACTGGCTACACCTTC. Encoded protein: CASSLLMGRTGYTF.

The chain employs TRBV4-3 and TRBJ1-1, with D unclear. Germline V gives CDR1 LGHNA, CDR2 YSLEER. The V gene lost 0 bases and the J gene lost 3 bases, with 11 bases spanning the gap. The CDR3 loop spans 15 amino acids. DNA for the CDR3: TGCGCCAGCAGCCAAGAATCCCACGGGGACACTGAAGCTTTCTTT. Protein product: CASSQESHGDTEAFF.

This clonotype was observed a handful of times. This chain connects TRBV24-1 to TRBJ1-5; D remains unclear. The CDR3 consists of 14 residues. The V gene's germline CDR1 is KGHDR and CDR2 SFDVKD. Trimming stripped 7 bases from V and 3 bases from J, with 12 bases between. As DNA, the CDR3 is TGTGCCACCAGAACGTGGGCTTCCAATCAGCCCCAGCATTTT. It translates to CATRTWASNQPQHF.

This clonotype was counted between two and nine times. This chain connects TRBV7-6 to TRBJ2-5, with D perhaps TRBD1 (5 bases). This CDR3 has 13 amino acids. Germline V gene data show CDR1 as SGHVS and CDR2 as FNYEAQ. Trimming left V 3 bases short and J 1 base short, with 6 bases between. CDR3 in amino acids: CASSLGPQETQYF. The CDR3 region has the DNA TGTGCCAGCAGCTTGGGGCCCCAAGAGACCCAGTACTTC. Complete variable domain (other parts from reference TRBV7-6 and TRBJ2-5): GAGVSQSPRYKVTKRGQDVALRCDPISGHVSLYWYRQALGQGPEFLTYFNYEAQQDKSGLPNDRFSAERPEGSISTLTIQRTEQRDSAMYRCASSLGPQETQYFGPGTRLLVL.

This chain connects TRBV6-1 to TRBJ2-7; 7 nucleotides align to TRBD1. The CDR3 loop spans 18 amino acids. The junction had 24 bases not matched to a gene; V was cut back by 6 bases and J by 7 bases. Germline V gene sequence: CDR1 MNHNS, CDR2 SASEGT. Here the CDR3 DNA reads TGTGCCAGCAGATTGGCAGGGGGTGTACAGACCAAGCTGATGGAGCAGTACTTC. This sequence encodes CASRLAGGVQTKLMEQYF.

This clonotype has a handful of counts. The gene calls are TRBV6-5 and TRBJ1-5; no definite D call. Per germline, CDR1 MNHEY and CDR2 SVGAGI. V shed 2 bases and J shed 4 bases, with 6 bases lying between them. The CDR3 loop spans 13 amino acids. The CDR3, as DNA: TGTGCCAGCAGTTACCTGGGAAATCAGCCCCAGCATTTT. Protein sequence: CASSYLGNQPQHF.